This T cell receptor (beta chain) was recovered during a study of T-cell reconstitution after alpha-beta-depleted transplantation in children. Turning to this clonotype: Its antigen is unidentified.

A library of TCRbeta sequences, prepared with unique molecular identifiers, was generated. TCRdb itself ran the PCR reads through MiXCR, one entry per CDR3 protein. The table includes some 600,000 distinct CDR3 sequences, 10% to 15% detected once. Germline CDR1 and CDR2: SGHVS and FNYEAQ. V was pared by 2 bases and J by 1 base, with 6 bases of the junction left unmatched. This CDR3 has 16 amino acids. The study's findings and limits: Once a year had passed after transplant, T-cell counts and diversity came mostly from newly produced T cells. Roughly two months post-transplant, alpha-beta T cells reportedly originated from several hundred graft clones that had expanded.

The chain links TRBV7-6 to TRBJ2-3; 7 nucleotides line up with TRBD2. The specimen comprised PBMCs, mostly from graft donor cells, sampled 360 days after TCRalphabeta/CD19-depleted stem cell transplant. The source of this sequence is a male patient younger than 18 who had a stem cell transplant for acute myeloid leukemia, so the T cells may come from the graft donor. The CDR3 sequence: CASSLWGGSRTDTQYF. In DNA form, the CDR3 reads TGTGCCAGCAGCTTATGGGGCGGGAGCCGCACAGATACGCAGTATTTT.